These 9 T cell receptor beta chains were all obtained from the same sample, sequenced in a study of blood T cells in healthy people across ages. For the second PCR, which ran for about 7 to 11 cycles, a sample-barcoded 5' primer and a J-beta primer mix were used. A single record per CDR3 protein comes from TCRdb applying MiXCR to the 5' RACE reads. This sample has 800,000 to 950,000 distinct CDR3 sequences, with about 36% found just once. The sequencing sample was made of blood. The receptors originated from a young man in good health.

This clonotype was detected ten times or more. V and J are TRBV29-1 and TRBJ2-5, with D possibly being TRBD1 or TRBD2 (5 bases each). This CDR3 region has 12 residues. V dropped 0 bases and J dropped 4 bases, with 6 bases sitting between them. Per the germline V gene, CDR1 is SQVTM and CDR2 is ANQGSEA. Written as DNA, the CDR3 is TGCAGCGTTGAAGAGAGGGGAGAGACCCAGTACTTC. Protein sequence: CSVEERGETQYF.

This clonotype was observed a few times. The chain employs TRBV10-3 and TRBJ1-1, with 10 bases lining up with TRBD1. Germline V gene data show CDR1 as ENHRY and CDR2 as SYGVKD. The CDR3 runs to 15 residues. V lost 4 bases to trimming and J lost 2 bases; unmatched junction nucleotides: 4. The CDR3 DNA is TGTGCCATCAGTGTACTGACAGGGGGCAACACTGAAGCTTTCTTT. Its translation is CAISVLTGGNTEAFF.

Points on this clonotype: At one end the junction does not follow the germline gene, possibly because of a read error. V usage is TRBV7-2 and J usage is TRBJ1-2; 10 bases map to TRBD1. Germline loops: CDR1 SGHTA, CDR2 FQGNSA. This CDR3 spans 14 amino acids. CDR3 protein: CAGSPKTGGGGYTF. The CDR3 DNA reads as TGTGCCGGCAGCCCCAAGACAGGGGGCGGTGGCTACACCTTC. Full variable domain (outside the CDR3, taken from reference TRBV7-2 and TRBJ1-2): GAGVSQSPSNKVTEKGKDVELRCDPISGHTALYWYRQSLGQGLEFLIYFQGNSAPDKSGLPSDRFSAERTGGSVSTLTIQRTQQEDSAVYLCAGSPKTGGGGYTFGSGTRLTVV.

This clonotype was seen only once. The chain carries TRBV24-1 and TRBJ2-1, with D perhaps TRBD1 (7 bases). The germline V gene encodes CDR1 KGHDR and CDR2 SFDVKD. The CDR3 spans 17 residues. Between the trimmed V and J ends, which lost 7 bases and 13 bases, there was a span of 31 bases. Here the CDR3 DNA reads TGTGCCACCAGGAATCCAAAATCTGGAGGGGGCAAGGAGACCCAGTTCTTC. Translation gives CATRNPKSGGGKETQFF.

This clonotype showed up just a few times. This chain connects TRBV12-3 or TRBV12-4 to TRBJ2-3; possibly TRBD1 for D (5 bases). Trimming pared 1 base from V and 2 bases from J, leaving 10 bases between. This CDR3 has 15 residues. The chain's CDR3 is CASSLERQYTDTQYF. For the CDR3, the DNA is TGTGCCAGCAGTTTAGAGAGACAGTACACAGATACGCAGTATTTT.

This clonotype has more than one count but fewer than ten. The chain's CDR3 is CSARGGGNEQYF. For the CDR3, the DNA is TGCAGTGCTAGGGGAGGCGGGAATGAGCAGTACTTC. The gene calls are TRBV20-1 and TRBJ2-5; TRBD2 might be the D (6 bases). The CDR3 consists of 12 residues. CDR1 is DFQATT, CDR2 SNEGSKA, per germline (reference sequence). Trimming took 3 bases from V and 11 from J, leaving 16 bases between them.

This rearrangement joins TRBV2 to TRBJ2-5; D may be TRBD1 (5 bases). V dropped 4 bases and J dropped 4 bases, with 7 bases sitting between them. Germline-derived CDR1 and CDR2 are SNHLY and FYNNEI. CDR3 length: 12 amino acids. In DNA form, the CDR3 reads TGTGCCAGCAGTGTGGGGCGAGAGACCCAGTACTTC. Protein: CASSVGRETQYF.

With regard to this clonotype: A much larger clone is a single base away; this may be a read error. V is TRBV20-1 and J is TRBJ2-7; a weak D match, TRBD2 (6 bases). With 5 bases removed from V and 2 bases from J, the gap between germline ends came to 13 bases. The germline V gene has CDR1 DFQATT and CDR2 SNEGSKA (reference sequence). This CDR3 is 13 amino acids long. The CDR3 DNA follows: TGCAGTGCTGGAGGGGTCATAGCCTACGAGCAGTACTTC. The encoded protein is CSAGGVIAYEQYF.

The CDR3 bases are TGCGCCAGCAGCACGGTGGTAGGCAAGCAAGAGACCCAGTACTTC. This gives the protein CASSTVVGKQETQYF. The chain carries TRBV5-1 and TRBJ2-5; D unclear. CDR1 is SGHRS and CDR2 is YFSETQ in the germline V gene. V lost 4 bases, J lost 2 bases, and 15 bases lay in between. The CDR3 loop spans 15 amino acids.